The subject of this entry is one TCR beta chain. Its antigen remains unknown. These data originate in a study of memory CD4+ T cells and cytomegalovirus serostatus. Study details: Donors were healthy Belgian adults, under 10 CMV seropositive and approximately 25 seronegative.

Germline CDR1 and CDR2: SGHNT and YYREEE (reference sequence). Unmatched junction bases numbered 11, after V lost 2 bases and J lost 4 bases. The CDR3 has 16 residues. Single viable CD3+CD4+CD8-CD45RO+ cells were sorted as the memory CD4+ T cells. CD4+ T cells were isolated by positive magnetic selection. Study-wide points: Each of 65 to 70 CMV-associated TCRbeta sequences occurred in one to five individuals.

Profiling relied on immunoSEQ multiplex PCR, and the TCRdb table lists in-frame clones only, not all of them. The sample carries roughly 50,000 clones, approximately 86% recorded once. Sequences were obtained from memory CD4+ T cells from blood. This sequence was found in an adult in good health and CMV-seronegative. Some clones in this sample may be carry-over from other donors' samples. The chain couples TRBV5-4 to TRBJ2-7; 8 bases are shared with TRBD2. The CDR3 DNA is TGTGCCAGCAGCTTAACTATTGGACTAGCCGAGTACGAGCAGTACTTC. Amino acid sequence: CASSLTIGLAEYEQYF.